This T cell receptor (beta chain) was captured by sequencing in a study of Ad26.COV2.S vaccination and SARS-CoV-2 variants. Treatment reported: about 20 received Ad26.COV2.S at low or high dose, single or two shots; about 5 received placebo; per-sample allocation not given. Repertoires come from day 63 after the first vaccine or placebo injection. This table comes from immunoSEQ multiplex PCR, and its TCRdb copy is limited to in-frame clones, with some not included. The data hold some 320,000 clones, with about 85% observed a single time. The TCR sequence derives from a person between 18 and 65 years old who received the Ad26.COV2.S COVID-19 vaccine or a placebo. The sample in question was peripheral blood, obtained in a trial of Ad26.COV2.S vaccine versus placebo.

CDR3 loop: CASSFGVDNSPLHF. CDR3 coding DNA: TGTGCCAGCAGTTTCGGGGTGGATAATTCACCCCTCCACTTT. The J gene is TRBJ1-6, the V gene TRBV27; D gene ambiguous. Trimming removed 3 bases from V and 5 bases from J, with 8 bases in between. The length of the CDR3 is 14 residues. In germline, CDR1 is MNHEY, CDR2 SMNVEV (reference sequence).